This T cell receptor (beta chain) emerged from a study of cytomegalovirus exposure and HLA in healthy donors. Study findings and constraints: The investigators catalogued 150 to 200 TCR beta chains as cytomegalovirus-associated. No immune exposure information besides CMV serostatus was available.

Healthy bone marrow donors supplied every sample. Germline CDR1 SGHRS, CDR2 YFSETQ. Losses at the gene ends were 3 bases for V and 1 base for J; bases not matched to a gene: 3. This CDR3 is built from 15 residues. As concerns this clone: Its specificity is not known.

Vbeta (60) and Jbeta (13) primers were used in the PCR. Only in-frame clones appear in the TCRdb table, and some are missing; sequencing was by immunoSEQ multiplex PCR. The sample contains 120,000 or so clones, roughly 77% of which appear only once. Sequenced input: PBMCs. The V gene is TRBV5-1, the J gene TRBJ2-1, with 8 bases that match TRBD1. The sequence was obtained from a man in his forties or fifties in good health and CMV-seronegative. CDR3 amino acids: CASSWGDRSYNEQFF. CDR3 DNA sequence: TGCGCCAGCAGCTGGGGGGACAGGTCCTACAATGAGCAGTTCTTC.